The 14 T cell receptor beta chains reported below all come from one sample, sequenced in a study of neurological immune-mediated disorders. As for time point: technical triplicate 1. TCRdb re-analysed the 5' RACE reads in MiXCR, keeping a single row per CDR3 protein. The sample has fewer than 50,000 distinct CDR3 sequences, around 10% seen once; the top ten hold approximately 4%. Sequenced: PBMCs. The receptors were sampled from a man in his 60s with HTLV-1-associated myelopathy (HAM/TSP).

This clonotype was picked up many times. V is TRBV12-3 or TRBV12-4 and J is TRBJ2-2; TRBD1 agrees at 9 bases. The CDR3 is 15 residues long. The trim removed 3 bases at V and 3 bases at J, leaving 2 bases unmatched. CDR3 protein: CASSFRQGDTGELFF. The CDR3 bases are TGTGCCAGCAGTTTCCGACAGGGGGACACCGGGGAGCTGTTTTTT.

This clonotype occurred many times. The chain recombines TRBV5-6 with TRBJ1-3; 7 positions match TRBD1. The V gene end was trimmed by 2 bases and the J gene end by 2 bases; junction bases not matched to a gene: 4. The CDR3 length is 15 residues. The germline V gene has CDR1 SGHDT and CDR2 YYEEEE. The CDR3 protein is CASSFYRGPGNTIYF. The CDR3 coding sequence is TGTGCCAGCAGCTTTTACAGGGGACCTGGAAACACCATATATTTT.

This clonotype has a count of ten or more. The chain couples TRBV12-3 or TRBV12-4 to TRBJ2-1, with 7 bases matching TRBD2. The CDR3 is 14 residues long. The V segment lost 3 bases and the J segment 9 bases; nucleotides outside the gene matches: 8. CDR3 protein: CASSFRAGVIEQFF. The CDR3 bases are TGTGCCAGCAGTTTTAGGGCGGGAGTGATTGAGCAGTTCTTC.

In this sample, this clonotype turned up many times. V gene TRBV29-1 combines with J gene TRBJ1-4; D is unresolved. Germline V lookup: CDR1 SQVTM, CDR2 ANQGSEA. The V and J ends lost 4 bases and 0 bases respectively, with 12 bases between them. The CDR3 loop spans 15 amino acids. CDR3 sequence reads: CSVAGLSATNEKLFF. DNA for the CDR3: TGCAGCGTTGCAGGTCTATCAGCAACTAATGAAAAACTGTTTTTT.

This clonotype was recorded many times. The V gene is TRBV4-3, the J gene TRBJ2-3, with D perhaps TRBD2 (6 bases). This CDR3 spans 16 amino acids. Germline CDR1 reads LGHNA; CDR2 reads YSLEER. V was pared by 0 bases and J by 3 bases, with 13 bases between. CDR3 sequence reads: CASSQDGTGVTDTQYF. DNA for the CDR3: TGCGCCAGCAGCCAAGATGGGACGGGAGTGACAGATACGCAGTATTTT.

This clonotype was seen at least ten times. J is TRBJ1-3 and V is TRBV6-1; weak D call: TRBD1 (5 bases). CDR3 length equals 15 residues. In germline, CDR1 is MNHNS, CDR2 SASEGT. Between the trimmed V and J ends, which lost 6 bases and 0 bases, there was a span of 12 bases. The CDR3 nucleotides read TGTGCCAGCAGCGTGACCGGGGGCTCTGGAAACACCATATATTTT. It encodes CASSVTGGSGNTIYF.

This clonotype was recorded many times. This chain connects TRBV12-3 or TRBV12-4 to TRBJ1-3, with unresolved D. The CDR3 contains 15 residues. V lost 0 bases, J lost 0 bases, and 6 bases lay in between. The CDR3 protein is CASSLAGHSGNTIYF. CDR3 coding DNA: TGTGCCAGCAGTTTAGCGGGTCACTCTGGAAACACCATATATTTT.

At least ten counts were recorded for this clonotype. The chain carries TRBV12-3 or TRBV12-4 and TRBJ2-7; 12 nucleotides line up with TRBD2. This CDR3 has 15 amino acids. J lost 6 bases, V lost 6 bases, and 9 bases had no gene match. The CDR3 coding sequence is TGTGCCAGCAGCCGACGACTAGCGGGGGCCTCCGAGCAGTACTTC. It specifies CASSRRLAGASEQYF.

This clonotype was found once. Its ends do not fully match the called genes, so a read error is possible. The chain employs TRBV15 and TRBJ2-1, with TRBD2 matching 7 bases. CDR3 length: 16 residues. CDR1 is LNHNV and CDR2 is YYDKDF in the germline V gene (reference sequence). CDR3 DNA sequence: TGTGCCACCAACAGAGTAAACCGGGACTACAACAATGAGCAGTTCTTC. Translating gives CATNRVNRDYNNEQFF.

The sample holds many counts of this clonotype. This sequence joins TRBV5-1 and TRBJ1-1, with D maybe TRBD1 (5 bases). The CDR3 totals 15 residues. CDR1 is SGHRS and CDR2 is YFSETQ in the germline V gene. V gave up 5 bases and J gave up 1 base, with 15 bases separating them. The CDR3: CASSHHDRRNTEAFF. The CDR3 nucleotides read TGCGCCAGCAGTCATCACGACAGAAGGAACACTGAAGCTTTCTTT.

The sample holds many counts of this clonotype. This chain connects TRBV3-1 to TRBJ1-1, with D uncertain. The CDR3 has 14 amino acids. The V end lost 3 bases, the J end lost 4 bases, and 12 bases lay between the germline ends. Germline values: CDR1 LGHDT, CDR2 YNNKEL (reference sequence). The CDR3: CASSHGNAGTEAFF. CDR3 coding DNA: TGTGCCAGCAGCCATGGGAATGCGGGCACTGAAGCTTTCTTT.

Ten or more counts support this clonotype. V usage is TRBV28 and J usage is TRBJ2-1; TRBD2 agrees at 9 bases. V lost 8 bases to trimming and J lost 2 bases; unmatched junction nucleotides: 19. Germline CDR1 is MDHEN and CDR2 is SYDVKM. CDR3 length: 19 residues. CDR3 loop: CASQRELAGSFGTYNEQFF. In nucleotides, the CDR3 is TGTGCCAGCCAAAGGGAACTAGCGGGTTCCTTCGGAACCTACAATGAGCAGTTCTTC.

The V gene is TRBV6-5, the J gene TRBJ2-3; 8 nucleotides line up with TRBD1. Germline V gene lookup returns CDR1 MNHEY and CDR2 SVGAGI. The CDR3 runs 16 residues. V was pared by 6 bases and J by 9 bases, with 17 bases of the junction left unmatched. CDR3 nucleotides: TGTGCCAGCAGAAATCAGGGGGCTGGGAGTCTGGGGACGCAGTATTTT. Protein sequence: CASRNQGAGSLGTQYF.

This clonotype was seen a single time. The genes are TRBV7-9 and TRBJ1-1, with 10 positions matching TRBD1. This CDR3 region has 13 residues. Germline V gene lookup returns CDR1 SEHNR and CDR2 FQNEAQ (reference sequence). V lost 7 bases and J lost 6; bases outside the gene matches: 5. The CDR3, as DNA: TGTGCCAGCATAAGGGACAGGGGCGCTGAAGCTTTCTTT. Translated: CASIRDRGAEAFF.